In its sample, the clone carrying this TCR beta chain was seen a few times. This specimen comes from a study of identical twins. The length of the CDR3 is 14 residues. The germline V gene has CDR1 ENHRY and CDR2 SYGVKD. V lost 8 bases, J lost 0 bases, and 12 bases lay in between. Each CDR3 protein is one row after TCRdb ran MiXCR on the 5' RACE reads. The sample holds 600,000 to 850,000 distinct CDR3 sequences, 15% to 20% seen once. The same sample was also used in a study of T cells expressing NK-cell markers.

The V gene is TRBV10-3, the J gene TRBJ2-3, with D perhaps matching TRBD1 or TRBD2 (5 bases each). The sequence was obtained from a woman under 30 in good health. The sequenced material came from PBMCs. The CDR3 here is CAIRDASSTDTQYF. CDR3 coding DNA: TGTGCCATCCGGGACGCTTCTAGCACAGATACGCAGTATTTT.